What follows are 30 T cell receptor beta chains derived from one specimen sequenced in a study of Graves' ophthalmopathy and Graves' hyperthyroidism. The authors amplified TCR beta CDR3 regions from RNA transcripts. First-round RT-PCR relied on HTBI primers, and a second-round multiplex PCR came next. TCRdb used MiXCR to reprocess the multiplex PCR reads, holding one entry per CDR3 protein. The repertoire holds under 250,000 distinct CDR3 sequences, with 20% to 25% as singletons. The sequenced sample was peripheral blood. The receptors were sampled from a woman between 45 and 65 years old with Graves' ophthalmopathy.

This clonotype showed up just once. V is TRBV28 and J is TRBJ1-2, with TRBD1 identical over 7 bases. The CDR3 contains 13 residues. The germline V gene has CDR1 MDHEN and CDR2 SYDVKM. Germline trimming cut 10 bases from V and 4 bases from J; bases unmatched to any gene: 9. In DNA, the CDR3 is TGTGCCACCATAACAGGGGCTGGCTATGGCTACACCTTC. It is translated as CATITGAGYGYTF.

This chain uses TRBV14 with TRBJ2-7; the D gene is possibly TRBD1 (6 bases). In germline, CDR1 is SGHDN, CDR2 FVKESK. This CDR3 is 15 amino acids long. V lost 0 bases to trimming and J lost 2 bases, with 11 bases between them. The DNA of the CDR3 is TGTGCCAGCAGCCAAGAGGCAGGGGCTACCTACGAGCAGTACTTC. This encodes CASSQEAGATYEQYF.

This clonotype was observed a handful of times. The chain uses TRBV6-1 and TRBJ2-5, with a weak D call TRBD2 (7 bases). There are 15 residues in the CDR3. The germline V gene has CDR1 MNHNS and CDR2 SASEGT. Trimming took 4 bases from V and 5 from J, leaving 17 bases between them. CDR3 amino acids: CASSVEGGTGETQYF. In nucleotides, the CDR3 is TGTGCCAGCAGTGTAGAGGGGGGGACCGGGGAGACCCAGTACTTC.

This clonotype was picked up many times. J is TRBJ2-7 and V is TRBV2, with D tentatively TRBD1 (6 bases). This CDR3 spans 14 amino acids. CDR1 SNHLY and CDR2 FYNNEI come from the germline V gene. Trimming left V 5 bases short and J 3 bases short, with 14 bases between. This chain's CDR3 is CASSPGPGDYEQYF. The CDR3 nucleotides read TGTGCCAGCAGTCCCGGGCCAGGGGACTACGAGCAGTACTTC.

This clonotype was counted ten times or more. CDR3 bases: TGTGCCAGCAGGGAGGGCCGCAACGAGCAGTACTTC. It yields the protein CASREGRNEQYF. This chain joins TRBV6-1 and TRBJ2-7; tentatively, D is TRBD2 (6 bases). The germline gives CDR1 MNHNS, CDR2 SASEGT. Trimming pared 6 bases from V and 5 bases from J, leaving 11 bases between. The CDR3 consists of 12 residues.

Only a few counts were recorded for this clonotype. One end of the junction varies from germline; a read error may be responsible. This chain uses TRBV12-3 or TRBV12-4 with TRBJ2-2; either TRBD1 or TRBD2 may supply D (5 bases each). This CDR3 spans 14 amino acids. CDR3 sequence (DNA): TGTGCCAGCAGTCGAGCGGACAACACCGGGGAGCTGTATTTT. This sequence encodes CASSRADNTGELYF.

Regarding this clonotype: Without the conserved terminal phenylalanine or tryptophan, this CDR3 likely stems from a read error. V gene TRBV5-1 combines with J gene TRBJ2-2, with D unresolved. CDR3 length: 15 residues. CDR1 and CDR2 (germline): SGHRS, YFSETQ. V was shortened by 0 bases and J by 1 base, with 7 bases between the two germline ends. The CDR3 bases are TGCGCCAGCAGCTTGGAAGGCTTGAACACCGGGGAGCTGTTTCTT. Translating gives CASSLEGLNTGELFL.

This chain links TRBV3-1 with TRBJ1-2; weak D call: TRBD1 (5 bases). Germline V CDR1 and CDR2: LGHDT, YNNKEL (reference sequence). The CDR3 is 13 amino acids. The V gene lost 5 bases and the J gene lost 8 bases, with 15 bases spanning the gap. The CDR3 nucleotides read TGTGCCAGCAGCGTCACAGGTGGGGGGGGCTACACCTTC. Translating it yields CASSVTGGGGYTF.

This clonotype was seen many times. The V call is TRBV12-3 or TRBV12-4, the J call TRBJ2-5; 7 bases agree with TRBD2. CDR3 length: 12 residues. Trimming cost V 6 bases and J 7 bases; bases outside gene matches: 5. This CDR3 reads CASSQGEGTQYF. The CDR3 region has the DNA TGTGCCAGCAGCCAAGGGGAGGGGACCCAGTACTTC.

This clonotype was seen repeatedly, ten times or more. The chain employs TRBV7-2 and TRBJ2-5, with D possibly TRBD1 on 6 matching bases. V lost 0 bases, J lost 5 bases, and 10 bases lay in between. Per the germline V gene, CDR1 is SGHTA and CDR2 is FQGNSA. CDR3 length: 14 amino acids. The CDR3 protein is CASSLATGLETQYF. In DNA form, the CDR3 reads TGTGCCAGCAGCTTAGCTACAGGGTTGGAGACCCAGTACTTC.

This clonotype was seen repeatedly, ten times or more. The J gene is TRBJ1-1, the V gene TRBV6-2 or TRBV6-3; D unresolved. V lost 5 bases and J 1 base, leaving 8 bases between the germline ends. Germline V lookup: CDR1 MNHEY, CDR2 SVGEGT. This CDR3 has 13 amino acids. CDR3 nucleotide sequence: TGTGCCAGCAGTCCTGTATCGAACACTGAAGCTTTCTTT. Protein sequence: CASSPVSNTEAFF.

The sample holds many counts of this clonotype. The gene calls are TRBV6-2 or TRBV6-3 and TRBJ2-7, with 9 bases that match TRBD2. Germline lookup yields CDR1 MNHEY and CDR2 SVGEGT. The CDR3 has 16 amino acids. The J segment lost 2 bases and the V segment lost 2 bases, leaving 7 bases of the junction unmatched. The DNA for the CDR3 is TGTGCCAGCAGTTACACTCCAGCGGGAGGCCCCTACGAGCAGTACTTC. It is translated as CASSYTPAGGPYEQYF.

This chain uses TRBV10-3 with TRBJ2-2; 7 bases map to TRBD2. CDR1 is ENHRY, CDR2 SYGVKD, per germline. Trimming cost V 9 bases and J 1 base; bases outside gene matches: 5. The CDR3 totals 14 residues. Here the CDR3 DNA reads TGTGCCATGGGGGGGTCAAGGAACACCGGGGAGCTGTTTTTT. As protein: CAMGGSRNTGELFF.

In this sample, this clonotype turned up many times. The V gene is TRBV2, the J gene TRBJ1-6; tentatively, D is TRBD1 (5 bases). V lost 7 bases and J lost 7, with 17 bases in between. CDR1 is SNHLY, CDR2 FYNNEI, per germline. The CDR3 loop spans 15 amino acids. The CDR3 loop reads CASIGSGRQNSPLHF. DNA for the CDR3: TGTGCCAGCATCGGCTCGGGGCGGCAGAATTCACCCCTCCACTTT.

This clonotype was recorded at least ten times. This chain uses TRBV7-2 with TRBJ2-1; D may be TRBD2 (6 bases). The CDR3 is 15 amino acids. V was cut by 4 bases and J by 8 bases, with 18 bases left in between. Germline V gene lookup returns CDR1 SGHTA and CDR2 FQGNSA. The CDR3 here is CASSSTGGRFDEQFF. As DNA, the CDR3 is TGTGCCAGCAGCTCCACCGGGGGTCGATTCGATGAGCAGTTCTTC.

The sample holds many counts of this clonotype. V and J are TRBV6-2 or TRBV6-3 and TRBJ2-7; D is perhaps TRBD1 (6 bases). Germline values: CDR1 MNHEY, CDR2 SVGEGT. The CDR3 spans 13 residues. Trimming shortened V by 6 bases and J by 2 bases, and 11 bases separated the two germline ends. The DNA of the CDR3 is TGTGCCAGCAGCCCCGGGACACCCTACGAGCAGTACTTC. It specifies CASSPGTPYEQYF.

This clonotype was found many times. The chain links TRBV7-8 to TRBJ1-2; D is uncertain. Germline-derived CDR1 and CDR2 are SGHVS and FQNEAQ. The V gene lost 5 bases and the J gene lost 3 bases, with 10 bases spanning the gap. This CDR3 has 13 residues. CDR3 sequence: CASSPHEDYGYTF. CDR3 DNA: TGTGCCAGCAGCCCTCACGAGGACTATGGCTACACCTTC.

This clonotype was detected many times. The CDR3 DNA reads TGCGCCAGCAGCCTCCAAGGGGGGAGCGCTTATGGCTACACCTTC. This sequence encodes CASSLQGGSAYGYTF. The J gene is TRBJ1-2, the V gene TRBV4-1; weak D call: TRBD1 (6 bases). The CDR3 is 15 amino acids. Germline V lookup: CDR1 MGHRA, CDR2 YSYEKL. V lost 4 bases and J lost 5, with 17 bases in between.

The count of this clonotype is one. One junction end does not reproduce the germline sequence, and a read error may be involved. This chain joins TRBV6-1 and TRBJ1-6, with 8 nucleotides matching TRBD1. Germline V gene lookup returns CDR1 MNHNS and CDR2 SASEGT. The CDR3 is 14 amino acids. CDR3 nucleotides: TGTACCAGCACCGCGGGACAGGAGAATTCACCCCTCCACTTT. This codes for CTSTAGQENSPLHF.

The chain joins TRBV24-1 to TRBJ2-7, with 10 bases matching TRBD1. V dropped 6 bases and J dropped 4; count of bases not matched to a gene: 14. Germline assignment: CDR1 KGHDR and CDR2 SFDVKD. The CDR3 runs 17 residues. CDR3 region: CATSSFETGGGRYEQYF. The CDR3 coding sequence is TGTGCCACCAGTTCTTTTGAGACAGGGGGCGGCAGGTACGAGCAGTACTTC.

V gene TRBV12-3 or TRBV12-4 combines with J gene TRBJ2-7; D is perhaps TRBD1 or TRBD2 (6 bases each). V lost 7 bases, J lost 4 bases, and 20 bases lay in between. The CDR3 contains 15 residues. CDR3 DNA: TGTGCCAGCACCGTAGGGGGGAATATAGGTTACGAGCAGTACTTC. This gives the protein CASTVGGNIGYEQYF.

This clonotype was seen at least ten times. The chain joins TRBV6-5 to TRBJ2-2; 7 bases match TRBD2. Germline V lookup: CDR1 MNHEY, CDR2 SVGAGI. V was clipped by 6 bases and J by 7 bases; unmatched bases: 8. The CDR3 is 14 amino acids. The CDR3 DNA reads TGTGCCAGCAGAAGCAGGGAGGGTATCGGGGAGCTGTTTTTT. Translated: CASRSREGIGELFF.

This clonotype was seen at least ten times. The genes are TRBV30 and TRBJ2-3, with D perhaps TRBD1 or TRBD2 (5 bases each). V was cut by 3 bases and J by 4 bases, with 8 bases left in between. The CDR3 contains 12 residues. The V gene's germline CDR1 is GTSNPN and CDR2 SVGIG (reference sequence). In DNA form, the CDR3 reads TGTGCCTGGAGCAGGGACGCAGATACGCAGTATTTT. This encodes CAWSRDADTQYF.

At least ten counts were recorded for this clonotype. The DNA for the CDR3 is TGTGCCAGCAGCCCAGGACAAGAGACCCAGTACTTC. Translating gives CASSPGQETQYF. The gene calls are TRBV18 and TRBJ2-5, with unresolved D. V was clipped by 8 bases and J by 2 bases, with 9 bases between them. This CDR3 has 12 residues. In germline, CDR1 is KGHSH, CDR2 LQKENI.

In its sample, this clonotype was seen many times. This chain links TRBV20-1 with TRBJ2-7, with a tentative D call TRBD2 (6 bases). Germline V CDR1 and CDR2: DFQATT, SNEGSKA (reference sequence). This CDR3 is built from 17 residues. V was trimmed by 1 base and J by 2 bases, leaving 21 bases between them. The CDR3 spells CSARGSGGGGITYEQYF. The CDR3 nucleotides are TGCAGTGCTAGAGGTTCCGGTGGCGGCGGGATAACCTACGAGCAGTACTTC.

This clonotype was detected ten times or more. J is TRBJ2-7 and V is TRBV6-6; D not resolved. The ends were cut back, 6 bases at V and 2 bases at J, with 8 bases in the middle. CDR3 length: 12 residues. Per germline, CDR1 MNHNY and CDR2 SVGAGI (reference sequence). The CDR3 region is CASRHLPYEQYF. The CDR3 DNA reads TGTGCCAGCAGACACTTACCCTACGAGCAGTACTTC.

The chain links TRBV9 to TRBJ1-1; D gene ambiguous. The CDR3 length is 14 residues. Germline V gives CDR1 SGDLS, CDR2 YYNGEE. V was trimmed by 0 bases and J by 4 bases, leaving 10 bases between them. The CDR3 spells CASSVEWEPTEAFF. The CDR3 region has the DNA TGTGCCAGCAGCGTAGAGTGGGAGCCCACTGAAGCTTTCTTT.

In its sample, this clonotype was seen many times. In nucleotides, the CDR3 is TGTGCCAGCAGTTTAGTCGGGGGCGACGCTTTCTTT. It specifies CASSLVGGDAFF. V is TRBV28 and J is TRBJ1-1, with D possibly being TRBD1 (6 bases). The CDR3 loop spans 12 amino acids. The germline CDR1 and CDR2 sequences are MDHEN and SYDVKM. Trimming stripped 2 bases from V and 11 bases from J, with 12 bases between.

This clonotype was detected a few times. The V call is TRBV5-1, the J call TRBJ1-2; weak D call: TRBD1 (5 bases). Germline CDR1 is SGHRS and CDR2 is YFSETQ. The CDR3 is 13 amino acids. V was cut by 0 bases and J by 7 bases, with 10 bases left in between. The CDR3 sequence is CASSLGGVPGYTF. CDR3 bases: TGCGCCAGCAGCTTGGGAGGGGTCCCTGGCTACACCTTC. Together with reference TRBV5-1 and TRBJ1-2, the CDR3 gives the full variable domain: KAGVTQTPRYLIKTRGQQVTLSCSPISGHRSVSWYQQTPGQGLQFLFEYFSETQRNKGNFPGRFSGRQFSNSRSEMNVSTLELGDSALYLCASSLGGVPGYTFGSGTRLTVV.

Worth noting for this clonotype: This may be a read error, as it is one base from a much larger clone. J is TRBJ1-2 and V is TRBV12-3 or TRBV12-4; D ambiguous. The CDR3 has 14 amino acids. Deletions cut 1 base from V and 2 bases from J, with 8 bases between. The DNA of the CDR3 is TGTGCCAGCAGTTTAGGTGGAGGGAACTATGGCTACACCTTC. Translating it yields CASSLGGGNYGYTF.